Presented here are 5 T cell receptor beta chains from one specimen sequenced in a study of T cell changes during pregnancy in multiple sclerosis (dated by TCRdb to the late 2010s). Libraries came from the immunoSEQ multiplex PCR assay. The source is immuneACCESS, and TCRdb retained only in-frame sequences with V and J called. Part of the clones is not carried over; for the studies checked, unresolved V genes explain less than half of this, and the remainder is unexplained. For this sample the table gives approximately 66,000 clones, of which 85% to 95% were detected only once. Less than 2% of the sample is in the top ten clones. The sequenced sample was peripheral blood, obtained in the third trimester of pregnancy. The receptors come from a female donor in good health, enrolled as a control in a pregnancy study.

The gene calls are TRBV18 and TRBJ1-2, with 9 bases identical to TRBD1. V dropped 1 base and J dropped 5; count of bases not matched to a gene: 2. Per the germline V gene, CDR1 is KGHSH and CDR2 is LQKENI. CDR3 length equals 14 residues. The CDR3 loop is CASSPRTGDYGYTF. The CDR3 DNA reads TGTGCCAGCTCACCACGGACAGGGGATTATGGCTACACCTTC.

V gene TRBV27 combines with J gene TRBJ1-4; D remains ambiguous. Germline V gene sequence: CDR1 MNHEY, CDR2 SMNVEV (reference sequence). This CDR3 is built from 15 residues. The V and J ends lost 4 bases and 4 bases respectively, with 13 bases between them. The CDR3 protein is CASSSPGYYNEKLFF. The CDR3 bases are TGTGCCAGCAGTTCGCCGGGGTACTATAATGAAAAACTGTTTTTT.

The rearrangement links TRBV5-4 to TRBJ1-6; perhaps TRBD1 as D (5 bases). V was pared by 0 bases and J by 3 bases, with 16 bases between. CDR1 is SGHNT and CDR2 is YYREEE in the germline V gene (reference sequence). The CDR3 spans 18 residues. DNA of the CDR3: TGTGCCAGCAGCTTGGGGTGGGGGGAAGGGCGCTATAATTCACCCCTCCACTTT. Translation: CASSLGWGEGRYNSPLHF.

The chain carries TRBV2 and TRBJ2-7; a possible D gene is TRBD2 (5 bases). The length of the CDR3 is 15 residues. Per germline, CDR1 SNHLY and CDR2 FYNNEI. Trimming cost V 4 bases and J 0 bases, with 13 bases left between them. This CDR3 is CASSVEGFSSYEQYF. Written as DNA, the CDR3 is TGTGCCAGCAGTGTCGAGGGCTTCAGCTCCTACGAGCAGTACTTC. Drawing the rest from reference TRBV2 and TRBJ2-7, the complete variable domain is EPEVTQTPSHQVTQMGQEVILRCVPISNHLYFYWYRQILGQKVEFLVSFYNNEISEKSEIFDDQFSVERPDGSNFTLKIRSTKLEDSAMYFCASSVEGFSSYEQYFGPGTRLTVT.

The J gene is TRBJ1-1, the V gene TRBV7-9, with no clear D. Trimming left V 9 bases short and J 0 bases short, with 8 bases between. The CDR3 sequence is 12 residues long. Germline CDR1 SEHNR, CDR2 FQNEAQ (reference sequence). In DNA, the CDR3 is TGTGCCAGTCGGGAAATGAACACTGAAGCTTTCTTT. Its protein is CASREMNTEAFF.